These T cell receptor beta chains were read from a single sample in a study of blood T cells in healthy people across ages. TCRdb processed the 5' RACE reads anew with MiXCR; each CDR3 protein has one entry. The repertoire has about 290,000 distinct CDR3 sequences, 27% of them found once; the top ten carry 25% to 35%. Specimen: blood. These receptors all stem from a woman between 65 and 79 years old in good health. Both conserved end residues are trimmed from each CDR3. The D gene is left open where the match is weak.

V gene	D gene	J gene	CDR3 protein
TRBV5-1	-	TRBJ2-6	ASSLQGLQTIGANVLT
TRBV28	TRBD2	TRBJ2-5	ASSLILAGVQETQY
TRBV7-8	-	TRBJ2-5	ASSHAAAPRQETQY
TRBV12-3/TRBV12-4	-	TRBJ2-7	ASSFGTRTYEQY
TRBV5-1	-	TRBJ2-5	ASSSNQETQY
TRBV20-1	TRBD2	TRBJ2-3	SAKLAGTDTQY
TRBV24-1	TRBD2	TRBJ2-4	ATSESISGRVNIQY
TRBV5-1	-	TRBJ1-4	ASSPEWATNEKLF
TRBV12-3/TRBV12-4	-	TRBJ1-4	ASSLSGGNEKLF
TRBV20-1	TRBD1	TRBJ2-3	SAPRQGGDTQY
TRBV7-2	TRBD2	TRBJ2-7	ASSLVPLAGASAYEQY
TRBV18	TRBD2	TRBJ2-7	ASSPGLAVYEQY
TRBV24-1	-	TRBJ2-5	ATSDPQGAGETQY
TRBV20-1	-	TRBJ1-2	SEMRGGYGYT